This is a list of T cell receptor beta chains from one sample in a study of T cell responses to AZD1222 COVID-19 vaccine. The table came from immunoSEQ multiplex PCR; TCRdb's copy has only in-frame clones and leaves some out. This table has about 60,000 clones, approximately 85% appearing once. Source: peripheral blood, taken on day 0 of MenACWY control vaccination. Receptor source: an adult in good health. Each CDR3 is given with its conserved first and last residue. The order of the fields is D gene, V gene, CDR3 length, clone size, J gene, CDR3 DNA, CDR3 protein. The D gene is left open where the match is weak. Not every row has a clone size; where given, it reads once, few, many or a size class.

D gene: -; V gene: TRBV12-3/TRBV12-4; CDR3 length: 12; clone size: -; J gene: TRBJ1-4; CDR3 DNA: TGTGCCAGTAACGCCGGGGAAGAAAAACTGTTTTTT; CDR3 protein: CASNAGEEKLFF
D gene: -; V gene: TRBV5-5; CDR3 length: 14; clone size: -; J gene: TRBJ2-7; CDR3 DNA: TGTGCCAGCAGCTTGGTAAGAGGAGCGTACGAGCAGTACTTC; CDR3 protein: CASSLVRGAYEQYF
D gene: -; V gene: TRBV27; CDR3 length: 11; clone size: -; J gene: TRBJ1-1; CDR3 DNA: TGTGCCAGCAGTTTCATGGGGGAAGCTTTCTTT; CDR3 protein: CASSFMGEAFF
D gene: -; V gene: TRBV10-1; CDR3 length: 13; clone size: -; J gene: TRBJ2-7; CDR3 DNA: TGCGCCAGCAGTGTCGACAGCTCCTACGAGCAGTACTTC; CDR3 protein: CASSVDSSYEQYF
D gene: -; V gene: TRBV11-2; CDR3 length: 13; clone size: -; J gene: TRBJ2-2; CDR3 DNA: TGTGCCAGCAGCTCCTCCTACACCGGGGAGCTGTTTTTT; CDR3 protein: CASSSSYTGELFF
D gene: TRBD1; V gene: TRBV2; CDR3 length: 13; clone size: -; J gene: TRBJ2-7; CDR3 DNA: TGTGCCAGCAGTAGACAGGGGCACTACGAGCAGTACTTC; CDR3 protein: CASSRQGHYEQYF
D gene: TRBD2; V gene: TRBV7-2; CDR3 length: 16; clone size: once; J gene: TRBJ2-5; CDR3 DNA: TGTGCCAGCAGCTTAGCCGGGACTAGCGGGAGTGAGACCCAGTACTTC; CDR3 protein: CASSLAGTSGSETQYF
D gene: -; V gene: TRBV30; CDR3 length: 13; clone size: -; J gene: TRBJ1-1; CDR3 DNA: TGTGCCTGGGCCCGACAGACGAACACTGAAGCTTTCTTT; CDR3 protein: CAWARQTNTEAFF
D gene: TRBD2; V gene: TRBV5-1; CDR3 length: 12; clone size: -; J gene: TRBJ2-7; CDR3 DNA: TGCGCCAGCAGCCTGGGACTAGACGAGCAGTACTTC; CDR3 protein: CASSLGLDEQYF
D gene: -; V gene: TRBV29-1; CDR3 length: 14; clone size: -; J gene: TRBJ2-3; CDR3 DNA: TGCAGCGCTAAGGGAGCATGGGGCACAGATACGCAGTATTTT; CDR3 protein: CSAKGAWGTDTQYF
D gene: TRBD2; V gene: TRBV7-7; CDR3 length: 15; clone size: -; J gene: TRBJ2-1; CDR3 DNA: TGTGCTAGCAGCTTAGCAAGCGGGAGGTCGGATGAGCAGTTCTTC; CDR3 protein: CASSLASGRSDEQFF
D gene: -; V gene: TRBV7-2; CDR3 length: 15; clone size: -; J gene: TRBJ1-1; CDR3 DNA: TGTGCCAGCAGCTACCGACTAGGGGAGGGCACTGAAGCTTTCTTT; CDR3 protein: CASSYRLGEGTEAFF
D gene: TRBD1; V gene: TRBV5-1; CDR3 length: 17; clone size: -; J gene: TRBJ2-3; CDR3 DNA: TGCGCCAGCAGCTTGGTGGGGACAGGGGGCGTCGCAGATACGCAGTATTTT; CDR3 protein: CASSLVGTGGVADTQYF
D gene: -; V gene: TRBV14; CDR3 length: 13; clone size: -; J gene: TRBJ2-7; CDR3 DNA: TGTGCCAGCAGCCACGGGAGTCGCTACGAGCAGTACTTC; CDR3 protein: CASSHGSRYEQYF
D gene: TRBD1; V gene: TRBV9; CDR3 length: 14; clone size: -; J gene: TRBJ1-3; CDR3 DNA: TGTGCCAGCAGCGAAGGACAGGGAGGAAACACCATATATTTT; CDR3 protein: CASSEGQGGNTIYF
D gene: -; V gene: TRBV28; CDR3 length: 13; clone size: -; J gene: TRBJ2-2; CDR3 DNA: TGTGCCAGCAGTTTATGGGAAGCCGGGGAGCTGTTTTTT; CDR3 protein: CASSLWEAGELFF
D gene: -; V gene: TRBV5-1; CDR3 length: 15; clone size: -; J gene: TRBJ1-4; CDR3 DNA: TGCGCCAGCAGCATGACCATAGGGTTTGGGGAAAAACTGTTTTTT; CDR3 protein: CASSMTIGFGEKLFF
D gene: -; V gene: TRBV14; CDR3 length: 13; clone size: -; J gene: TRBJ1-1; CDR3 DNA: TGTGCCAGCAGCCAAGTTAGGGGAGGAGAAGCTTTCTTT; CDR3 protein: CASSQVRGGEAFF
D gene: TRBD2; V gene: TRBV18; CDR3 length: 17; clone size: -; J gene: TRBJ2-1; CDR3 DNA: TGTGCCAGCTCACCAGCGTTCACTAGCGGGAGAAATGATGAGCAGTTCTTC; CDR3 protein: CASSPAFTSGRNDEQFF
D gene: -; V gene: TRBV7-9; CDR3 length: 15; clone size: -; J gene: TRBJ2-1; CDR3 DNA: TGTGCCAGCAGTTCCCCAGGGGCCTCCTACAATGAGCAGTTCTTC; CDR3 protein: CASSSPGASYNEQFF
D gene: TRBD2; V gene: TRBV3-1/TRBV3-2; CDR3 length: 16; clone size: -; J gene: TRBJ2-1; CDR3 DNA: TGTGCCAGCAGCCAAGATCTAGCGGTCCCCTACAATGAGCAGTTCTTC; CDR3 protein: CASSQDLAVPYNEQFF
D gene: -; V gene: TRBV4-3; CDR3 length: 17; clone size: -; J gene: TRBJ2-3; CDR3 DNA: TGCGCCAGCAGCCAAGATCCGTCCGGGACAACCTTTGATACGCAGTATTTT; CDR3 protein: CASSQDPSGTTFDTQYF
D gene: TRBD1; V gene: TRBV15; CDR3 length: 17; clone size: -; J gene: TRBJ1-4; CDR3 DNA: TGTGCCACCAGCAGAGATGCAGGGGGCTTGGGGAATGAAAAACTGTTTTTT; CDR3 protein: CATSRDAGGLGNEKLFF
D gene: -; V gene: TRBV7-9; CDR3 length: 11; clone size: -; J gene: TRBJ1-2; CDR3 DNA: TGTGCCAGCAGCTTAGACGTGGGCTACACCTTC; CDR3 protein: CASSLDVGYTF
D gene: -; V gene: TRBV28; CDR3 length: 14; clone size: -; J gene: TRBJ2-7; CDR3 DNA: TGTGCCAGCAGTTCAGACAGTGACTCCTACGAGCAGTACTTC; CDR3 protein: CASSSDSDSYEQYF
D gene: -; V gene: TRBV7-9; CDR3 length: 17; clone size: -; J gene: TRBJ2-2; CDR3 DNA: TGTGCCAGCAGCCCCGGCCTAACGGGAGTAGAGACCGGGGAGCTGTTTTTT; CDR3 protein: CASSPGLTGVETGELFF
D gene: -; V gene: TRBV20-1; CDR3 length: 11; clone size: -; J gene: TRBJ2-2; CDR3 DNA: TGCAGTGCTGTTTACACCGGGGAGCTGTTTTTT; CDR3 protein: CSAVYTGELFF
D gene: -; V gene: TRBV27; CDR3 length: 14; clone size: few; J gene: TRBJ1-2; CDR3 DNA: TGTGCCAGCAGTTTAATTGGGCAGGGTGGCGGCTACACCTTC; CDR3 protein: CASSLIGQGGGYTF
D gene: TRBD1; V gene: TRBV6-6; CDR3 length: 12; clone size: -; J gene: TRBJ1-2; CDR3 DNA: TGTGCCAGCAGCTTACAGGGGGATGGCTACACCTTC; CDR3 protein: CASSLQGDGYTF
D gene: TRBD2; V gene: TRBV6-4; CDR3 length: 14; clone size: medium-sized; J gene: TRBJ2-1; CDR3 DNA: TGTGCCAGCAGTGGGGCTAGCGGGAGTGCTGAGCAGTTCTTC; CDR3 protein: CASSGASGSAEQFF
D gene: TRBD2; V gene: TRBV4-3; CDR3 length: 18; clone size: -; J gene: TRBJ2-1; CDR3 DNA: TGCGCCAGCAGCCAAGAACTGGGGGGAGGGAACCCCTACAATGAGCAGTTCTTC; CDR3 protein: CASSQELGGGNPYNEQFF
D gene: TRBD2; V gene: TRBV7-9; CDR3 length: 15; clone size: -; J gene: TRBJ2-3; CDR3 DNA: TGTGCCAGCAGCCCCTCCGGACTAGCAGTGGATACGCAGTATTTT; CDR3 protein: CASSPSGLAVDTQYF
D gene: -; V gene: TRBV2; CDR3 length: 13; clone size: -; J gene: TRBJ1-5; CDR3 DNA: TGTGCCAGCAGCGGGAATAGCGGTCAGCCCCAGCATTTT; CDR3 protein: CASSGNSGQPQHF
D gene: -; V gene: TRBV28; CDR3 length: 15; clone size: few; J gene: TRBJ1-4; CDR3 DNA: TGTGCCAGCACCCCCCTTAGTGCAACTAATGAAAAACTGTTTTTT; CDR3 protein: CASTPLSATNEKLFF
D gene: -; V gene: TRBV5-1; CDR3 length: 14; clone size: few; J gene: TRBJ2-5; CDR3 DNA: TGCGCCAGCTCCCGGGCAGATACCCAAGAGACCCAGTACTTC; CDR3 protein: CASSRADTQETQYF
D gene: TRBD2; V gene: TRBV27; CDR3 length: 17; clone size: once; J gene: TRBJ2-7; CDR3 DNA: TGTGCCAGCAGTTCCTCGGGCCTAGCGGGAGTAGGTTACGAGCAGTACTTC; CDR3 protein: CASSSSGLAGVGYEQYF
D gene: TRBD2; V gene: TRBV27; CDR3 length: 15; clone size: -; J gene: TRBJ2-7; CDR3 DNA: TGTGCCAGCAGTTCCCCTAGCGGGCGAAACTACGAGCAGTACTTC; CDR3 protein: CASSSPSGRNYEQYF
D gene: -; V gene: TRBV6-6; CDR3 length: 16; clone size: -; J gene: TRBJ2-6; CDR3 DNA: TGTGCCAGCAGTTACTCGACTGGGGCTGGGGCCAACGTCCTGACTTTC; CDR3 protein: CASSYSTGAGANVLTF
D gene: TRBD2; V gene: TRBV28; CDR3 length: 15; clone size: -; J gene: TRBJ2-1; CDR3 DNA: TGTGCCAGCAGTGAGACGACTAGCCTGAACAATGAGCAGTTCTTC; CDR3 protein: CASSETTSLNNEQFF
D gene: -; V gene: TRBV9; CDR3 length: 17; clone size: -; J gene: TRBJ2-1; CDR3 DNA: TGTGCCAGCAGCGTTTCGACAGGTTCGGGGTTCTACAATGAGCAGTTCTTC; CDR3 protein: CASSVSTGSGFYNEQFF
D gene: -; V gene: TRBV6-4; CDR3 length: 15; clone size: -; J gene: TRBJ2-2; CDR3 DNA: TGTGCCAGCAGTGAGCAGGGAACAAACACCGGGGAGCTGTTTTTT; CDR3 protein: CASSEQGTNTGELFF
D gene: TRBD2; V gene: TRBV7-9; CDR3 length: 13; clone size: -; J gene: TRBJ2-5; CDR3 DNA: TGTGCCAGCAGCTGGACTAGCTCAGAGACCCAGTACTTC; CDR3 protein: CASSWTSSETQYF
D gene: -; V gene: TRBV3-1/TRBV3-2; CDR3 length: 13; clone size: -; J gene: TRBJ1-2; CDR3 DNA: TGTGCCAGCAGCCAAGGAAGGAGTGGTGGCTACACCTTC; CDR3 protein: CASSQGRSGGYTF
D gene: -; V gene: TRBV5-4; CDR3 length: 15; clone size: -; J gene: TRBJ1-2; CDR3 DNA: TGTGCCAGCAGCTTGGCCGGAAGTCGAACAGGGGGCTACACCTTC; CDR3 protein: CASSLAGSRTGGYTF
D gene: -; V gene: TRBV28; CDR3 length: 13; clone size: -; J gene: TRBJ2-3; CDR3 DNA: TGTGCCAGCAGTTTCTGGCCCTCAGATACGCAGTATTTT; CDR3 protein: CASSFWPSDTQYF
D gene: -; V gene: TRBV6-2/TRBV6-3; CDR3 length: 15; clone size: few; J gene: TRBJ1-6; CDR3 DNA: TGTGCCAGCAACCCCCTGGGGGTTCTGAATTCACCCCTCCACTTT; CDR3 protein: CASNPLGVLNSPLHF
D gene: -; V gene: TRBV19; CDR3 length: 13; clone size: few; J gene: TRBJ2-7; CDR3 DNA: TGTGCCAGTAGTATGGGTCAGGGAGGCGAGCAGTACTTC; CDR3 protein: CASSMGQGGEQYF
D gene: TRBD1; V gene: TRBV18; CDR3 length: 15; clone size: few; J gene: TRBJ1-2; CDR3 DNA: TGTGCCAGCTCACTGACAGGGGACCATAACTATGGCTACACCTTC; CDR3 protein: CASSLTGDHNYGYTF
D gene: TRBD2; V gene: TRBV7-2; CDR3 length: 15; clone size: -; J gene: TRBJ2-1; CDR3 DNA: TGTGCCAGCAGCTTAGCTAGCGGGACTTACAATGAGCAGTTCTTC; CDR3 protein: CASSLASGTYNEQFF
D gene: -; V gene: TRBV5-1; CDR3 length: 14; clone size: -; J gene: TRBJ1-5; CDR3 DNA: TGCGCCAGCAGCTTGGACAATAGCAATCAGCCCCAGCATTTT; CDR3 protein: CASSLDNSNQPQHF
D gene: -; V gene: TRBV7-9; CDR3 length: 13; clone size: -; J gene: TRBJ1-6; CDR3 DNA: TGTGCCAGCAGCTTATCACGAAATTCACCCCTCCACTTT; CDR3 protein: CASSLSRNSPLHF
D gene: -; V gene: TRBV5-5; CDR3 length: 16; clone size: -; J gene: TRBJ2-2; CDR3 DNA: TGTGCCAGCAGCTTGGTCCCGGGACAGAACACCGGGGAGCTGTTTTTT; CDR3 protein: CASSLVPGQNTGELFF
D gene: -; V gene: TRBV9; CDR3 length: 14; clone size: -; J gene: TRBJ2-7; CDR3 DNA: TGTGCCAGCAGCGTAGCTCTGGATCCCTACGAGCAGTACTTC; CDR3 protein: CASSVALDPYEQYF
D gene: -; V gene: TRBV5-1; CDR3 length: 12; clone size: once; J gene: TRBJ1-2; CDR3 DNA: TGCGCCAGCAGCTTTTCGGGACATGGCTACACCTTC; CDR3 protein: CASSFSGHGYTF
D gene: TRBD2; V gene: TRBV28; CDR3 length: 16; clone size: -; J gene: TRBJ2-7; CDR3 DNA: TGTGCCAGCAGTTCCCGGACTAGCAGGGGCCTCTACGAGCAGTACTTC; CDR3 protein: CASSSRTSRGLYEQYF
D gene: -; V gene: TRBV3-1/TRBV3-2; CDR3 length: 11; clone size: -; J gene: TRBJ1-4; CDR3 DNA: TGTGCCAGCAGCCAAGCCGAAAAACTGTTTTTT; CDR3 protein: CASSQAEKLFF